This T cell receptor beta chain was obtained from a study of cytomegalovirus exposure and HLA in healthy donors. The CDR3 length is 15 residues. Trimming cost V 0 bases and J 8 bases; bases outside gene matches: 9. Germline CDR1 is SGHRS and CDR2 is YFSETQ. Vbeta (60) and Jbeta (13) primers were used in the PCR. This table comes from immunoSEQ multiplex PCR, and its TCRdb copy is limited to in-frame clones, with some not included. The sample has 120,000 to 150,000 clones; 70% to 75% are singletons. The clonotype originates from a human donor in good health. Material: PBMCs. This rearrangement joins TRBV5-1 to TRBJ1-2; TRBD1 matches at 8 bases. The chain's CDR3 is CASSLDGQGAWGYTF. As DNA, the CDR3 is TGCGCCAGCAGCTTGGATGGGCAGGGGGCCTGGGGCTACACCTTC.